This record looks at one T cell receptor (beta chain) sequence and its context. Its antigen remains unknown. The entry originates in a study of blood T cell dynamics during melanoma immunotherapy. Across the whole study: First-line therapy was either pembrolizumab or nivolumab with ipilimumab for metastatic melanoma.

This table comes from immunoSEQ multiplex PCR, and its TCRdb copy is limited to in-frame clones, with some not included. This sample has some 15,000 clones, with roughly 92% found just once. Indicated time point: week 3, after first cycle of checkpoint inhibitor. No patient had earlier systemic cancer treatment, concurrent immunosuppressants, or another active cancer. Points from the study as a whole: PBMC repertoires of eventual disease-control patients split at W3 into clonality or diversity gains.

Looked up from germline, CDR1 is SGHDT and CDR2 is YYEEEE. V shed 4 bases, J shed 2 bases, and the junction held 9 bases outside the gene matches. CDR3 size: 16 residues. The chain joins TRBV5-6 to TRBJ1-3; TRBD1 matches 7 bases. The material sequenced was blood, taken from a patient treated with checkpoint blockade. The sequence derives from a human donor with melanoma. The CDR3 sequence: CASSQEQGRPGNTIYF. For the CDR3, the DNA is TGTGCCAGCAGCCAAGAACAGGGGCGCCCTGGAAACACCATATATTTT.